What follows is one TCR beta chain and its context. What it recognizes is unknown. A junction end diverges from the germline sequence, so it may reflect a read error. The data were taken from a study of tumor-infiltrating lymphocytes in primary liver carcinoma. Study information: Samples yielded about 3.65 to 7.13 million productive TCRbeta reads, similar across tissue types.

Synthesis of TCR beta cDNA was carried out from approximately 500 ng total RNA with a constant-region primer. Slightly modified ARM-PCR with three nested multiplex PCR rounds yielded TCR beta libraries. The opening two PCR rounds, 10 cycles each, paired TRBV1-TRBV30 forward primers with a C-beta reverse primer. One entry per CDR3 protein, called by TCRdb with MiXCR from the multiplex PCR reads. The data contain some 110,000 distinct CDR3 sequences, 60% to 80% of them singletons. For each extraction, RNA and DNA were obtained together from 20-30 mg of unsorted bulk tissue. There were only treatment-naive patients, all with chronic HBV infection. Study-level results: The study found only about 7.5-25% of top clones in all five tumor regions.

This CDR3 has 13 residues. Germline V lookup: CDR1 SGHAT, CDR2 FQNNGV. The source material was liver tumor tissue from sampling region 3. Subset described: tumor region T3, left-lateral pole. The origin of this receptor is a woman aged 60 to 75 with primary liver carcinoma and hepatitis B virus infection. V usage is TRBV11-2 and J usage is TRBJ2-1, with D possibly matching TRBD2 (7 bases). The CDR3: CASSSYGGPEQSF. The CDR3 region has the DNA TGTGCCAGCAGCTCCTACGGGGGGCCTGAGCAGTCCTTC.